This T cell receptor (beta chain) was sequenced for a study of cytomegalovirus exposure and HLA in healthy donors. From germline, CDR1 is GTSNPN and CDR2 SVGIG (reference sequence). This CDR3 contains 15 residues. Between the trimmed V and J ends, which lost 5 bases and 6 bases, there was a span of 17 bases. The PCR contained 60 Vbeta and 13 Jbeta primers. The table came from immunoSEQ multiplex PCR; TCRdb's copy has only in-frame clones and leaves some out. The profile shows about 160,000 clones, over 80% of them singletons. Note on this clone: Its antigen is as yet unknown.

General study points: Previous analysis showed most TCR beta V segments were productive about 90% or about 30% of the time. CMV serostatus alone was available as immune exposure information. There were some V segments, including TRBV6-2 and TRBV6-3, excluded as indistinguishable.

The TCR was taken from a man aged 50-59 years in good health and CMV-seropositive. The specimen sequenced was PBMCs. The chain has TRBV30 and TRBJ1-6; D perhaps matches TRBD1 (6 bases). CDR3 protein: CAWEPDSTSNSPLHF. CDR3 sequence (DNA): TGTGCCTGGGAGCCGGACAGTACTAGTAATTCACCCCTCCACTTT. The full variable domain, its missing parts supplied by reference TRBV30 and TRBJ1-6, is SQTIHQWPATLVQPVGSPLSLECTVEGTSNPNLYWYRQAAGRGLQLLFYSVGIGQISSEVPQNLSASRPQDRQFILSSKKLLLSDSGFYLCAWEPDSTSNSPLHFGNGTRLTVT.